A single sample is the source of the 8 T cell receptor beta chains below, sequenced in a study of CDR3 diversity in severe acne. TCRdb passed the PCR reads through MiXCR, listing each CDR3 protein once. This table has almost 85,000 distinct CDR3 sequences, 51% appearing once. The sample was blood. These receptor sequences come from a male donor in good health, without acne.

Ten or more counts support this clonotype. The chain couples TRBV7-9 to TRBJ1-4, with a weak D call TRBD1 (5 bases). The CDR3 is made up of 12 amino acids. V was shortened by 5 bases and J by 13 bases, with 14 bases between the two germline ends. Germline CDR1 is SEHNR and CDR2 is FQNEAQ (reference sequence). CDR3 residues: CASSQLPGPLFF. CDR3 nucleotides: TGTGCCAGCAGCCAATTGCCAGGGCCACTGTTTTTT.

The chain employs TRBV7-2 and TRBJ2-1, with 8 bases aligning to TRBD2. Germline V gives CDR1 SGHTA, CDR2 FQGNSA. The CDR3 sequence is 14 residues long. Germline trimming cut 5 bases from V and 8 bases from J; bases unmatched to any gene: 8. The CDR3 coding sequence is TGTGCCAGCAGCCCGGGGGGGGGCGTCGATGAGCAGTTCTTC. Residues: CASSPGGGVDEQFF.

Regarding this clonotype: The junction departs from germline at one end; a sequencing error may be responsible. The gene calls are TRBV10-3 and TRBJ2-2; TRBD2 matches at 8 bases. The CDR3 sequence is 15 residues long. Per germline, CDR1 ENHRY and CDR2 SYGVKD. The chain's CDR3 is CAISELAANTGGLFF. The CDR3 nucleotides are TGTGCCATCAGTGAACTAGCGGCGAACACCGGGGGGCTGTTTTTT.

The chain uses TRBV9 and TRBJ1-5; TRBD1 agrees at 10 bases. The CDR3 totals 14 residues. Germline CDR1 and CDR2: SGDLS and YYNGEE. V lost 4 bases and J lost 6; bases outside the gene matches: 4. CDR3 DNA sequence: TGTGCCAGCAGCACGGGACAGGGGTCTCAGCCCCAGCATTTT. Its translation: CASSTGQGSQPQHF.

The chain is built from TRBV5-1 and TRBJ1-1; D perhaps matches TRBD1 (5 bases). The CDR3 covers 12 residues. Germline CDR1 SGHRS, CDR2 YFSETQ. V was clipped by 2 bases and J by 3 bases, with 5 bases between them. CDR3 bases: TGCGCCAGCAGCTTACAGGACACTGAAGCTTTCTTT. Its protein is CASSLQDTEAFF.

This clonotype is a singleton in its sample. The gene calls are TRBV29-1 and TRBJ1-1, with D possibly TRBD1 on 6 matching bases. Germline V gene data show CDR1 as SQVTM and CDR2 as ANQGSEA. The CDR3 spans 11 residues. The CDR3 is CIDGQIAEAFF. The CDR3 DNA reads as TGCATAGACGGACAGATCGCTGAAGCTTTCTTT.

The V call is TRBV3-1, the J call TRBJ2-3; TRBD1 is a possible D gene (5 bases). The DNA end is a closer match to TRBJ1-5, so the J assignment may be wrong. This CDR3 region has 15 residues. CDR1 and CDR2 (germline): LGHDT, YNNKEL (reference sequence). CDR3 loop: CASSRRGEITDTQHF. The CDR3 DNA is TGTGCCAGCAGCCGCCGGGGGGAAATCACAGATACGCAGCATTTT.

This rearrangement joins TRBV20-1 to TRBJ1-5; D is uncertain. CDR1 is DFQATT and CDR2 is SNEGSKA in the germline V gene (reference sequence). Trimming took off 1 base at V and 0 bases at J, with 7 bases between the two ends. The CDR3 consists of 14 residues. The CDR3 sequence is CSARGGYSNQPQHF. The CDR3 DNA is TGCAGTGCTAGAGGGGGATATAGCAATCAGCCCCAGCATTTT.